The 20 T cell receptor beta chains presented below share a single source sample, sequenced in a study of cytomegalovirus exposure and HLA in healthy donors. Researchers ran the PCR with 60 Vbeta and 13 Jbeta primers. Here immunoSEQ multiplex PCR was the method, and the copy in TCRdb shows in-frame clones only, minus some. Counted here are over 150,000 clones, 75% to 85% occurring once; the ten biggest clones make up more than 0.95%. Source material: PBMCs. All receptors come from a girl aged 2 to 9 in good health and CMV-seropositive.

The rearrangement uses TRBV19 and TRBJ1-5; D remains unclear. CDR3 length: 14 residues. The germline V gene has CDR1 LNHDA and CDR2 SQIVND (reference sequence). The V and J ends lost 2 bases and 3 bases respectively, with 8 bases between them. CDR3 bases: TGTGCCAGTAGTATATCAGGCCACAATCAGCCCCAGCATTTT. This encodes CASSISGHNQPQHF.

The chain is built from TRBV14 and TRBJ2-1; 9 bases are shared with TRBD2. V was pared by 1 base and J by 8 bases, with 12 bases of the junction left unmatched. Germline V CDR1 and CDR2: SGHDN, FVKESK. The CDR3 contains 17 residues. CDR3 sequence: CASSQVFSSGMFYEQFF. The CDR3 DNA follows: TGTGCCAGCAGCCAAGTCTTTTCTAGCGGGATGTTCTATGAGCAGTTCTTC.

The chain links TRBV6-1 to TRBJ2-7; 9 positions match TRBD2. This CDR3 contains 16 residues. V dropped 1 base and J dropped 6; count of bases not matched to a gene: 10. Germline V CDR1 and CDR2: MNHNS, SASEGT. The CDR3 sequence: CASSEVSGTSWSEQYF. The CDR3 coding sequence is TGTGCCAGCAGTGAAGTTTCCGGGACTAGCTGGAGCGAGCAGTACTTC.

This clone was observed a single time. The chain carries TRBV5-1 and TRBJ2-4; 10 bases are shared with TRBD1. The V gene's germline CDR1 is SGHRS and CDR2 YFSETQ. This CDR3 comprises 16 residues. V was clipped by 3 bases and J by 3 bases; unmatched bases: 6. The CDR3 nucleotides are TGCGCCAGCAGCTCAGGGACAGGGGTGGACAAAAACATTCAGTACTTC. Its translation: CASSSGTGVDKNIQYF.

The rearrangement joins TRBV19 to TRBJ1-2; perhaps TRBD1 as D (5 bases). The CDR3 covers 14 residues. Trimming pared 6 bases from V and 5 bases from J, leaving 16 bases between. CDR1 and CDR2 (germline): LNHDA, SQIVND (reference sequence). DNA of the CDR3: TGTGCCAGTAGCCTCATAAGGAAGGGGTATGGCTACACCTTC. Amino acids: CASSLIRKGYGYTF.

The chain couples TRBV30 to TRBJ1-6; 7 bases fit TRBD1. This CDR3 contains 14 residues. Germline CDR1 and CDR2: GTSNPN and SVGIG (reference sequence). Trimming cost V 7 bases and J 2 bases; bases outside gene matches: 5. DNA for the CDR3: TGTGCCTATGACAGGGCACCCTATAATTCACCCCTCCACTTT. Translated: CAYDRAPYNSPLHF.

The rearrangement links TRBV27 to TRBJ2-5; 12 nucleotides match TRBD2. V shed 5 bases and J 5 bases; nucleotides not matched to a gene: 9. The CDR3 covers 16 residues. Per the germline V gene, CDR1 is MNHEY and CDR2 is SMNVEV (reference sequence). The CDR3 bases are TGTGCCAGCAGTCCCCAGACTAGCGGGAGCTGGGAGACCCAGTACTTC. Translated: CASSPQTSGSWETQYF.

This clone was seen once. Without the conserved terminal phenylalanine or tryptophan, this CDR3 likely stems from a read error. This chain uses TRBV19 with TRBJ1-6; possibly TRBD1 for D (6 bases). The CDR3 length is 14 residues. Per germline, CDR1 LNHDA and CDR2 SQIVND (reference sequence). Between the trimmed V and J ends, which lost 7 bases and 7 bases, there was a span of 14 bases. CDR3 residues: CASTDTGSNSPLHL. The CDR3 bases are TGTGCCAGTACAGATACAGGGTCAAATTCACCCCTCCACCTT.

This clone has just a few counts. This rearrangement joins TRBV6-5 to TRBJ1-2; weak D call: TRBD1 (6 bases). The CDR3 consists of 13 residues. V lost 6 bases, J lost 4 bases, and 12 bases lay in between. Germline CDR1 reads MNHEY; CDR2 reads SVGAGI. The CDR3 loop is CASRNDRFYGYTF. The CDR3 nucleotides are TGTGCCAGCAGAAACGACAGGTTCTATGGCTACACCTTC.

The V and J genes are TRBV28 and TRBJ2-3, with D possibly being TRBD2 (5 bases). Trimming shortened V by 7 bases and J by 3 bases, and 14 bases separated the two germline ends. The CDR3 length is 14 residues. The germline V gene encodes CDR1 MDHEN and CDR2 SYDVKM. The CDR3 region is CASTLGKRTDTQYF. CDR3 nucleotide sequence: TGTGCCAGCACTCTCGGGAAGCGGACAGATACGCAGTATTTT.

This clone turned up a few times. V usage is TRBV7-8 and J usage is TRBJ1-1, with D tentatively TRBD1 (6 bases). V lost 5 bases and J 4 bases, leaving 11 bases between the germline ends. Germline loops: CDR1 SGHVS, CDR2 FQNEAQ. The CDR3 length is 13 residues. CDR3 bases: TGTGCCAGCAGCCACAGGGAGAGCACTGAAGCTTTCTTT. Its translation is CASSHRESTEAFF. Combining the CDR3 with reference TRBV7-8 and TRBJ1-1 gives the whole variable domain GAGVSQSPRYKVAKRGQDVALRCDPISGHVSLFWYQQALGQGPEFLTYFQNEAQLDKSGLPSDRFFAERPEGSVSTLKIQRTQQEDSAVYLCASSHRESTEAFFGQGTRLTVV.

This sequence joins TRBV18 and TRBJ1-5, with D possibly TRBD1 on 6 matching bases. Germline values: CDR1 KGHSH, CDR2 LQKENI. There are 17 residues in the CDR3. Between the trimmed V and J ends, which lost 6 bases and 0 bases, there was a span of 18 bases. The CDR3 DNA sequence: TGTGCCAGCTCGCAAAATGGACAGATTTTTAGCAATCAGCCCCAGCATTTT. Its protein product is CASSQNGQIFSNQPQHF. Together with reference TRBV18 and TRBJ1-5, the CDR3 gives the full variable domain: NAGVMQNPRHLVRRRGQEARLRCSPMKGHSHVYWYRQLPEEGLKFMVYLQKENIIDESGMPKERFSAEFPKEGPSILRIQQVVRGDSAAYFCASSQNGQIFSNQPQHFGDGTRLSIL.

This chain uses TRBV6-6 with TRBJ2-5, with 8 bases identical to TRBD1. CDR1 is MNHNY and CDR2 is SVGAGI in the germline V gene (reference sequence). V gave up 4 bases and J gave up 4 bases; unmatched junction bases: 8. The CDR3 spans 15 residues. Here the CDR3 DNA reads TGTGCCAGCAGTTTGGACAGGGTGTTTGGAGAGACCCAGTACTTC. It is translated as CASSLDRVFGETQYF.

The CDR3 loop is CASSLGGGSGNTIYF. CDR3 sequence (DNA): TGTGCCAGCAGCTTAGGCGGGGGTAGTGGAAACACCATATATTTT. This chain connects TRBV13 to TRBJ1-3, with D perhaps matching TRBD1 (5 bases). The CDR3 length is 15 residues. Trimming stripped 0 bases from V and 3 bases from J, with 9 bases between. Germline assignment: CDR1 PRHDT and CDR2 FYEKMQ (reference sequence). The entire variable domain, with the rest obtained from reference TRBV13 and TRBJ1-3, is as follows: AAGVIQSPRHLIKEKRETATLKCYPIPRHDTVYWYQQGPGQDPQFLISFYEKMQSDKGSIPDRFSAQQFSDYHSELNMSSLELGDSALYFCASSLGGGSGNTIYFGEGSWLTVV.

The rearrangement uses TRBV6-5 and TRBJ1-5; D is perhaps TRBD1 (5 bases). The V gene lost 5 bases and the J gene lost 1 base, with 12 bases spanning the gap. The germline V gene encodes CDR1 MNHEY and CDR2 SVGAGI. This CDR3 contains 15 residues. CDR3 in DNA: TGTGCCAGCAGTCATGACAGTCGGAGCAATCAGCCCCAGCATTTT. Protein sequence: CASSHDSRSNQPQHF.

The sample holds a few counts of this clone. The chain employs TRBV6-6 and TRBJ2-5, with TRBD1 matching over 8 bases. The CDR3 loop spans 14 amino acids. Trimming cost V 7 bases and J 4 bases; bases outside gene matches: 8. Germline V gene lookup returns CDR1 MNHNY and CDR2 SVGAGI (reference sequence). CDR3 protein: CASTDRGNLETQYF. As DNA, the CDR3 is TGTGCCAGCACCGACAGGGGAAATCTAGAGACCCAGTACTTC.

The V and J genes are TRBV28 and TRBJ2-1; 12 bases are shared with TRBD2. There are 16 residues in the CDR3. The V and J ends lost 5 bases and 6 bases, in that order; junction bases with no gene match: 8. The germline V gene has CDR1 MDHEN and CDR2 SYDVKM. Written as DNA, the CDR3 is TGTGCCAGCAGTATCTGGACTAGCGGGACCGGCAATGAGCAGTTCTTC. It translates to CASSIWTSGTGNEQFF.

The genes are TRBV28 and TRBJ2-1; 9 bases align to TRBD2. Germline lookup yields CDR1 MDHEN and CDR2 SYDVKM. V trimming: 3 bases; J trimming: 8 bases; junction bases outside the gene matches: 11. The CDR3 sequence is 16 residues long. This CDR3 reads CASSFPLAGTVYEQFF. The CDR3 DNA sequence: TGTGCCAGCAGTTTCCCCCTAGCGGGAACCGTCTATGAGCAGTTCTTC. The variable domain in full, completed from reference TRBV28 and TRBJ2-1, reads DVKVTQSSRYLVKRTGEKVFLECVQDMDHENMFWYRQDPGLGLRLIYFSYDVKMKEKGDIPEGYSVSREKKERFSLILESASTNQTSMYLCASSFPLAGTVYEQFFGPGTRLTVL.

The CDR3 sequence: CASSIQGAQPQHF. The CDR3 DNA reads TGTGCCAGTAGTATACAGGGTGCCCAGCCCCAGCATTTT. The J gene is TRBJ1-5, the V gene TRBV19; TRBD1 might be the D (5 bases). This CDR3 spans 13 amino acids. Germline loops: CDR1 LNHDA, CDR2 SQIVND (reference sequence). The germline V and J ends were trimmed by 2 bases and 7 bases, with 9 bases remaining between them. The full variable domain, completed using reference TRBV19 and TRBJ1-5, is DGGITQSPKYLFRKEGQNVTLSCEQNLNHDAMYWYRQDPGQGLRLIYYSQIVNDFQKGDIAEGYSVSREKKESFPLTVTSAQKNPTAFYLCASSIQGAQPQHFGDGTRLSIL.

This sequence joins TRBV28 and TRBJ1-1, with D tentatively TRBD1 (6 bases). The CDR3 contains 13 residues. V was clipped by 6 bases and J by 0 bases, with 8 bases between them. Germline CDR1 MDHEN, CDR2 SYDVKM. The CDR3 spells CASRDSMNTEAFF. CDR3 bases: TGTGCCAGCAGGGACAGCATGAACACTGAAGCTTTCTTT. The full variable domain, completed using reference TRBV28 and TRBJ1-1, is DVKVTQSSRYLVKRTGEKVFLECVQDMDHENMFWYRQDPGLGLRLIYFSYDVKMKEKGDIPEGYSVSREKKERFSLILESASTNQTSMYLCASRDSMNTEAFFGQGTRLTVV.